Following are 16 T cell receptor beta chains from one sample sequenced in a study of T cell repertoires in cytomegalovirus infection (dated by TCRdb to between 2017 and 2020). The reads were generated on an Illumina HiSeq 1500. TCRdb reran the public reads through fastp at Q25 and MiXCR, keeping productive beta chains. Records with the same CDR3 protein are collapsed into one entry carrying the most frequent genes and DNA. The sample table contains about 360,000 distinct CDR3 sequences; only one count was recorded for less than 20% of them. Less than 9.5% of the sample is taken by the ten largest. What was sequenced was PBMCs. Receptor source: a human donor in good health (CMV status not recorded). Some clones in this sample may be carry-over from other donors' samples.

The chain couples TRBV7-2 to TRBJ1-1, with TRBD1 matching over 8 bases. Trimming removed 5 bases from V and 3 bases from J; junction bases left unmatched: 8. Germline V CDR1 and CDR2: SGHTA, FQGNSA. The CDR3 consists of 15 residues. Here the CDR3 reads CASSPRTGTDTEAFF. CDR3 sequence (DNA): TGTGCCAGCAGCCCCCGGACAGGGACGGACACTGAAGCTTTCTTT. The full variable domain, rest sourced from reference TRBV7-2 and TRBJ1-1, is GAGVSQSPSNKVTEKGKDVELRCDPISGHTALYWYRQSLGQGLEFLIYFQGNSAPDKSGLPSDRFSAERTGGSVSTLTIQRTQQEDSAVYLCASSPRTGTDTEAFFGQGTRLTVV.

The sample holds a few counts of this clonotype. The rearrangement links TRBV6-1 to TRBJ2-3; 10 bases agree with TRBD2. V was pared by 6 bases and J by 2 bases, with 14 bases of the junction left unmatched. The V gene's germline CDR1 is MNHNS and CDR2 SASEGT. This CDR3 spans 18 amino acids. CDR3 nucleotides: TGTGCCAGCAGAGGACTAGCGGTTCCTTGGGGCCCCACAGATACGCAGTATTTT. Protein product: CASRGLAVPWGPTDTQYF.

This clonotype was counted between two and nine times. The junction departs from germline at one end; a sequencing error may be responsible. The chain couples TRBV2 to TRBJ2-2, with TRBD2 matching over 8 bases. The CDR3 consists of 15 residues. Germline V gene sequence: CDR1 SNHLY, CDR2 FYNNEI. CDR3 in amino acids: CGSGGPSLNTGELFF. The CDR3 DNA is TGTGGCAGCGGGGGACCATCCCTTAACACCGGGGAGCTGTTTTTT.

This clonotype was found many times. This chain uses TRBV28 with TRBJ1-2, with D hard to call. The germline V gene has CDR1 MDHEN and CDR2 SYDVKM. V lost 7 bases, J lost 2 bases, and 5 bases lay in between. This CDR3 contains 11 residues. The CDR3 DNA is TGTGCCAGCACCCGGAACTATGGCTACACCTTC. Translation: CASTRNYGYTF.

The CDR3 loop is CASSGTSEKLFF. The CDR3 region has the DNA TGTGCCAGCAGCGGGACGAGCGAAAAACTGTTTTTT. V usage is TRBV2 and J usage is TRBJ1-4; D possibly corresponds to TRBD1 (5 bases). Germline CDR1 reads SNHLY; CDR2 reads FYNNEI. The CDR3 is made up of 12 amino acids. V was pared by 6 bases and J by 8 bases, with 10 bases between. The full variable domain, in which reference TRBV2 and TRBJ1-4 provide the parts outside the CDR3, is EPEVTQTPSHQVTQMGQEVILRCVPISNHLYFYWYRQILGQKVEFLVSFYNNEISEKSEIFDDQFSVERPDGSNFTLKIRSTKLEDSAMYFCASSGTSEKLFFGSGTQLSVL.

This clonotype was seen at least ten times. This chain uses TRBV7-6 with TRBJ2-1, with D tentatively TRBD2 (5 bases). Germline CDR1 and CDR2: SGHVS and FNYEAQ. Trimming took off 5 bases at V and 0 bases at J, with 17 bases between the two ends. The CDR3 sequence is 17 residues long. As DNA, the CDR3 is TGTGCCAGCAGCACCCACCCGCGCGGGCGCTCCTACAATGAGCAGTTCTTC. Its translation is CASSTHPRGRSYNEQFF.

Notes on this clonotype: This may come from a read error, since a much larger clone is one base off. The chain is built from TRBV7-2 and TRBJ2-7; tentative D call: TRBD2 (6 bases). Germline values: CDR1 SGHTA, CDR2 FQGNSA. This CDR3 has 13 residues. V lost 5 bases, J lost 3 bases, and 11 bases lay in between. The CDR3 DNA sequence: TGTGCCAGCAGCCAACCGCGGGACTACGAGCAGTACTTC. Translating it yields CASSQPRDYEQYF.

In its sample, this clonotype was seen once. V is TRBV10-3 and J is TRBJ2-7, with D perhaps being TRBD1 or TRBD2 (5 bases each). Germline lookup yields CDR1 ENHRY and CDR2 SYGVKD. Trimming pared 6 bases from V and 2 bases from J, leaving 17 bases between. The CDR3 consists of 15 residues. CDR3 region: CAISTRDLDTYEQYF. As DNA, the CDR3 is TGTGCCATCAGCACCCGGGACCTAGATACCTACGAGCAGTACTTC.

The table lists this clonotype with many counts. The V call is TRBV7-2, the J call TRBJ2-5; D remains unclear. This CDR3 is 12 amino acids long. Germline V CDR1 and CDR2: SGHTA, FQGNSA. V lost 6 bases, J lost 1 base, and 6 bases lay in between. CDR3 sequence (DNA): TGTGCCAGCAGGAACGCCCAAGAGACCCAGTACTTC. It codes for CASRNAQETQYF.

This clonotype occurred a few times. The chain combines TRBV12-5 with TRBJ2-7, with D perhaps matching TRBD1 (6 bases). CDR3 length: 15 residues. V lost 7 bases and J 2 bases, leaving 18 bases between the germline ends. Per the germline V gene, CDR1 is LGHNT and CDR2 is FRNRAP. CDR3: CASDGSDRRPYEQYF. CDR3 bases: TGTGCTAGTGATGGGTCTGACAGGCGACCCTACGAGCAGTACTTC. Looking up the rest from reference TRBV12-5 and TRBJ2-7 gives the full variable domain: DARVTQTPRHKVTEMGQEVTMRCQPILGHNTVFWYRQTMMQGLELLAYFRNRAPLDDSGMPKDRFSAEMPDATLATLKIQPSEPRDSAVYFCASDGSDRRPYEQYFGPGTRLTVT.

This clonotype was detected a few times. The J gene is TRBJ1-5, the V gene TRBV19, with no clear D. The CDR3 extends over 18 amino acids. V dropped 1 base and J dropped 4 bases, with 20 bases sitting between them. Germline lookup yields CDR1 LNHDA and CDR2 SQIVND (reference sequence). The CDR3 reads CASSIGLRGVGGNQPQHF. CDR3 coding DNA: TGTGCCAGTAGTATAGGTCTAAGAGGAGTTGGTGGTAATCAGCCCCAGCATTTT.

The rearrangement links TRBV5-1 to TRBJ1-1; 7 bases align to TRBD1. Germline CDR1 reads SGHRS; CDR2 reads YFSETQ. V gave up 5 bases and J gave up 5 bases; unmatched junction bases: 9. This CDR3 is 14 amino acids long. The CDR3 sequence: CASRYTGVRTEAFF. The CDR3, as DNA: TGCGCCAGCAGGTACACAGGGGTACGGACTGAAGCTTTCTTT. The full variable domain, completed using reference TRBV5-1 and TRBJ1-1, is KAGVTQTPRYLIKTRGQQVTLSCSPISGHRSVSWYQQTPGQGLQFLFEYFSETQRNKGNFPGRFSGRQFSNSRSEMNVSTLELGDSALYLCASRYTGVRTEAFFGQGTRLTVV.

The V and J genes are TRBV4-3 and TRBJ1-2; D might be TRBD1 (5 bases). Germline CDR1 reads LGHNA; CDR2 reads YSLEER. The CDR3 is 15 residues long. Trimming removed 0 bases from V and 4 bases from J, with 12 bases in between. CDR3 sequence reads: CASSQDMGDGYGYTF. CDR3 bases: TGCGCCAGCAGCCAAGATATGGGGGACGGCTATGGCTACACCTTC.

This chain joins TRBV20-1 and TRBJ2-5; D is unclear. Trimming took 2 bases from V and 1 from J, leaving 8 bases between them. This CDR3 has 13 residues. Germline CDR1 DFQATT, CDR2 SNEGSKA (reference sequence). The CDR3 DNA reads as TGCAGTGCTAGATCACTATTCCAAGAGACCCAGTACTTC. Encoded protein: CSARSLFQETQYF.

There are a few counts of this clonotype. The CDR3 DNA reads TGTGCCAGTACCACCAATCCGAGACAGGGGGATACGCAGTATTTT. This codes for CASTTNPRQGDTQYF. The chain is built from TRBV19 and TRBJ2-3; 8 positions agree with TRBD1. The J segment lost 6 bases and the V segment lost 7 bases, leaving 12 bases of the junction unmatched. CDR1 and CDR2 (germline): LNHDA, SQIVND (reference sequence). This CDR3 is built from 15 residues.

The CDR3 nucleotides read TGTGCCAGTAGCCGAACAGGCGCCTTCTCTGGAAACACCATATATTTT. This encodes CASSRTGAFSGNTIYF. The chain couples TRBV19 to TRBJ1-3; a weak D match, TRBD1 (5 bases). CDR3 length: 16 residues. Trimming stripped 6 bases from V and 0 bases from J, with 15 bases between. Germline V gene data show CDR1 as LNHDA and CDR2 as SQIVND (reference sequence).